The 28 T cell receptor beta chains reported below all come from one sample, sequenced in a study of identical twins. TCRdb analysed the 5' RACE reads with MiXCR anew, one entry per CDR3 protein. The profile shows about 250,000 distinct CDR3 sequences, about 9% of them singletons. These data are also associated with another study on yellow fever vaccine responses in identical twins.

Sequenced material: CD8+ T cells sorted from blood. The receptors were sampled from a woman aged 18-35 years in good health.

This clonotype occurred a few times. The V and J genes are TRBV6-5 and TRBJ2-1; D assignment may be TRBD1 or TRBD2 (6 bases each). The CDR3 is made up of 16 amino acids. V was clipped by 1 base and J by 2 bases, with 12 bases between them. The germline CDR1 and CDR2 sequences are MNHEY and SVGAGI. The CDR3 DNA reads as TGTGCCAGCAGTTACTTCCGGGGGCCTCCCTACAATGAGCAGTTCTTC. Translation gives CASSYFRGPPYNEQFF.

This chain joins TRBV18 and TRBJ2-7, with no clear D. The V gene lost 8 bases and the J gene lost 2 bases, with 13 bases spanning the gap. Germline V gene lookup returns CDR1 KGHSH and CDR2 LQKENI. This CDR3 is 13 amino acids long. CDR3 sequence reads: CASRPTAAYEQYF. The CDR3 nucleotides read TGTGCCAGCAGACCGACCGCAGCCTACGAGCAGTACTTC.

This clonotype was seen at least ten times. The V and J genes are TRBV7-8 and TRBJ2-5, with 8 bases aligning to TRBD1. J lost 4 bases, V lost 1 base, and 20 bases had no gene match. There are 20 residues in the CDR3. The germline V gene has CDR1 SGHVS and CDR2 FQNEAQ. The CDR3 DNA reads TGTGCCAGCAGCTTAGGCACCGCTTCGACAGGGGTCCCACGATTAGAGACCCAGTACTTC. As protein: CASSLGTASTGVPRLETQYF.

V is TRBV19 and J is TRBJ2-1, with D unresolved. Trimming removed 5 bases from V and 1 base from J, with 6 bases in between. This CDR3 is built from 13 residues. Germline assignment: CDR1 LNHDA and CDR2 SQIVND (reference sequence). CDR3 sequence: CASSYVSYNEQFF. CDR3 nucleotide sequence: TGTGCCAGTAGTTACGTATCCTACAATGAGCAGTTCTTC. Using reference TRBV19 and TRBJ2-1 for the parts outside the CDR3, the full variable domain is DGGITQSPKYLFRKEGQNVTLSCEQNLNHDAMYWYRQDPGQGLRLIYYSQIVNDFQKGDIAEGYSVSREKKESFPLTVTSAQKNPTAFYLCASSYVSYNEQFFGPGTRLTVL.

The V gene is TRBV20-1, the J gene TRBJ2-7; perhaps D is TRBD1 or TRBD2 (6 bases each). The CDR3 loop spans 13 amino acids. CDR1 is DFQATT, CDR2 SNEGSKA, per germline (reference sequence). The V end lost 0 bases, the J end lost 4 bases, and 10 bases lay between the germline ends. CDR3 in amino acids: CSARDRGRYEQYF. Here the CDR3 DNA reads TGCAGTGCTAGAGATAGGGGGAGGTACGAGCAGTACTTC.

The rearrangement links TRBV5-4 to TRBJ2-1; 9 bases are a match to TRBD1. V was pared by 0 bases and J by 5 bases, with 6 bases of the junction left unmatched. CDR1 is SGHNT, CDR2 YYREEE, per germline (reference sequence). This CDR3 is built from 16 residues. The CDR3 DNA sequence: TGTGCCAGCAGCTTGGACCGGGACAGGGTAAACAATGAGCAGTTCTTC. Translating it yields CASSLDRDRVNNEQFF.

In its sample, this clonotype was seen once. CDR3 sequence (DNA): TGTGCCAGCGGCCCCGGGATCCTCTACGAGCAGTACTTC. This sequence encodes CASGPGILYEQYF. The chain links TRBV5-6 to TRBJ2-7, with D possibly TRBD2 on 5 matching bases. With 7 bases removed from V and 3 bases from J, the gap between germline ends came to 14 bases. The CDR3 sequence is 13 residues long. From germline, CDR1 is SGHDT and CDR2 YYEEEE.

This clonotype came up a few times. The CDR3 here is CASSYSPAGELFF. CDR3 in DNA: TGTGCCAGCAGTTACTCACCAGCCGGGGAGCTGTTTTTT. This sequence joins TRBV6-5 and TRBJ2-2; D ambiguous. Germline assignment: CDR1 MNHEY and CDR2 SVGAGI. Trimming stripped 0 bases from V and 6 bases from J, with 5 bases between. The CDR3 totals 13 residues.

The CDR3 region has the DNA TGTGCCAGCTCAGGCGGTAGCGGGGATGAGCAGTTCTTC. The encoded protein is CASSGGSGDEQFF. The rearrangement links TRBV18 to TRBJ2-1; TRBD2 matches 8 bases. Germline trimming cut 5 bases from V and 8 bases from J; bases unmatched to any gene: 5. The germline CDR1 and CDR2 sequences are KGHSH and LQKENI. The CDR3 contains 13 residues.

V and J are TRBV4-3 and TRBJ2-2; possibly TRBD1 or TRBD2 for D (6 bases each). The V gene's germline CDR1 is LGHNA and CDR2 YSLEER. V lost 0 bases to trimming and J lost 5 bases, with 16 bases between them. The CDR3 consists of 17 residues. The CDR3 DNA sequence: TGCGCCAGCAGCCAAGATCGAGGAGGGGGGCGTACCGGGGAGCTGTTTTTT. It codes for CASSQDRGGGRTGELFF.

This rearrangement joins TRBV7-9 to TRBJ2-1; D might be TRBD1 (5 bases). The germline CDR1 and CDR2 sequences are SEHNR and FQNEAQ (reference sequence). V lost 1 base and J 8 bases, leaving 9 bases between the germline ends. The CDR3 length is 13 residues. CDR3 in DNA: TGTGCCAGCAGCTTAGTGTTGACAGATGAGCAGTTCTTC. Amino acid sequence: CASSLVLTDEQFF.

The chain joins TRBV2 to TRBJ2-7; 10 bases are shared with TRBD1. From germline, CDR1 is SNHLY and CDR2 FYNNEI. The V segment lost 0 bases and the J segment 3 bases; nucleotides outside the gene matches: 5. CDR3 size: 16 residues. CDR3 residues: CASSEATDRGFYEQYF. CDR3 nucleotides: TGTGCCAGCAGTGAAGCGACGGACAGGGGGTTCTACGAGCAGTACTTC.

The chain recombines TRBV20-1 with TRBJ2-3; D uncertain. V was cut by 0 bases and J by 2 bases, with 15 bases left in between. CDR3 length: 16 residues. Germline CDR1 and CDR2: DFQATT and SNEGSKA (reference sequence). In DNA, the CDR3 is TGCAGTGCTAGAGATGACCGCACGGAGTACACAGATACGCAGTATTTT. Amino acids: CSARDDRTEYTDTQYF.

V and J are TRBV7-9 and TRBJ2-7; D call uncertain. With 5 bases removed from V and 7 bases from J, the gap between germline ends came to 15 bases. The CDR3 is made up of 13 amino acids. CDR1 SEHNR and CDR2 FQNEAQ come from the germline V gene (reference sequence). The CDR3 DNA is TGTGCCAGCAGCCCCGAGGCTAGTTGGGAGCAGTACTTC. Translating gives CASSPEASWEQYF.

There are many counts of this clonotype. This chain connects TRBV10-3 to TRBJ2-7; 7 positions match TRBD1. The J segment lost 0 bases and the V segment lost 6 bases, leaving 5 bases of the junction unmatched. This CDR3 spans 14 amino acids. Germline lookup yields CDR1 ENHRY and CDR2 SYGVKD. The CDR3 region is CAIRLGQDSYEQYF. The CDR3 DNA follows: TGTGCCATCAGATTAGGACAGGACTCCTACGAGCAGTACTTC.

The chain links TRBV15 to TRBJ1-5; 9 bases align to TRBD1. The germline gives CDR1 LNHNV, CDR2 YYDKDF (reference sequence). The CDR3 has 13 amino acids. The junction had 1 base not matched to a gene; V was cut back by 5 bases and J by 5 bases. CDR3 sequence: CATSHRGHQPQHF. CDR3 coding DNA: TGTGCCACCAGCCACAGGGGGCATCAGCCCCAGCATTTT.

The genes are TRBV12-5 and TRBJ2-3; the D is unclear. CDR3 size: 13 residues. In germline, CDR1 is LGHNT, CDR2 FRNRAP. Deletions cut 0 bases from V and 2 bases from J, with 3 bases between. This CDR3 reads CASGLVPTDTQYF. DNA for the CDR3: TGTGCTAGTGGTTTGGTACCCACAGATACGCAGTATTTT.

Only a few counts were recorded for this clonotype. The chain has TRBV20-1 and TRBJ2-1; D call uncertain. Germline V gene lookup returns CDR1 DFQATT and CDR2 SNEGSKA (reference sequence). V was clipped by 1 base and J by 3 bases, with 16 bases between them. The CDR3 contains 16 residues. The CDR3 sequence is CSARGRMAVYYNEQFF. CDR3 sequence (DNA): TGCAGTGCTAGAGGTAGAATGGCGGTATACTACAATGAGCAGTTCTTC.

This clonotype has ten or more counts. The V and J genes are TRBV3-1 and TRBJ2-7; D may match TRBD1 or TRBD2 (5 bases each). The germline V and J ends were trimmed by 3 bases and 0 bases, with 9 bases remaining between them. This CDR3 region has 14 residues. Germline CDR1 reads LGHDT; CDR2 reads YNNKEL (reference sequence). CDR3 protein: CASSQGPSSYEQYF. The CDR3, as DNA: TGTGCCAGCAGCCAGGGACCGTCCTCCTACGAGCAGTACTTC.

Only a few counts were recorded for this clonotype. V and J are TRBV6-1 and TRBJ2-7; 9 nucleotides match TRBD2. V lost 6 bases to trimming and J lost 4 bases; unmatched junction nucleotides: 19. The CDR3 totals 18 residues. Germline V lookup: CDR1 MNHNS, CDR2 SASEGT. Written as DNA, the CDR3 is TGTGCCAGCAGCCCCGGGGGGGTGCTAGCGGGGACAAAATACGAGCAGTACTTC. Its protein is CASSPGGVLAGTKYEQYF.

The chain links TRBV7-9 to TRBJ1-2, with TRBD1 identical over 8 bases. The V segment lost 2 bases and the J segment 2 bases; nucleotides outside the gene matches: 1. The CDR3 spans 14 residues. CDR1 and CDR2 from the germline V gene are SEHNR and FQNEAQ (reference sequence). The CDR3 nucleotides read TGTGCCAGCAGCTTATGGACAGGGAACTATGGCTACACCTTC. Amino acid sequence: CASSLWTGNYGYTF.

This clonotype was counted ten times or more. This chain connects TRBV7-2 to TRBJ2-1; TRBD2 matches 12 bases. The CDR3 has 14 residues. V dropped 5 bases and J dropped 6; count of bases not matched to a gene: 2. Germline CDR1 SGHTA, CDR2 FQGNSA. The CDR3 DNA reads TGTGCCAGCAGCCCGGGACTAGCGGGCAATGAGCAGTTCTTC. Its protein is CASSPGLAGNEQFF. Supplemented by reference TRBV7-2 and TRBJ2-1, the full variable domain reads GAGVSQSPSNKVTEKGKDVELRCDPISGHTALYWYRQSLGQGLEFLIYFQGNSAPDKSGLPSDRFSAERTGGSVSTLTIQRTQQEDSAVYLCASSPGLAGNEQFFGPGTRLTVL.

This clonotype has only a few counts. An end of the junction differs from the germline gene, which may be a read error. The chain carries TRBV6-1 and TRBJ2-1, with D perhaps TRBD2 (5 bases). This CDR3 has 15 amino acids. Germline loops: CDR1 MNHNS, CDR2 SASEGT. As DNA, the CDR3 is TGTGCCAGCAGTGCCCTCGCGGGCTCCAACAATGAGCAGTTCTTC. Amino acid sequence: CASSALAGSNNEQFF.

This clonotype was detected only a few times. The genes are TRBV13 and TRBJ2-2, with D unresolved. This CDR3 is 12 amino acids long. The germline V and J ends were trimmed by 5 bases and 7 bases, with 8 bases remaining between them. From germline, CDR1 is PRHDT and CDR2 FYEKMQ (reference sequence). CDR3 region: CASSLISGELFF. The CDR3, as DNA: TGTGCCAGCAGCCTTATAAGCGGGGAGCTGTTTTTT.

CDR3 amino acids: CASSLGGVGTGELFF. The DNA of the CDR3 is TGTGCCAGCAGCTTGGGAGGGGTTGGTACCGGGGAGCTGTTTTTT. The rearrangement links TRBV5-6 to TRBJ2-2, with D perhaps being TRBD1 or TRBD2 (5 bases each). The ends were cut back, 0 bases at V and 5 bases at J, with 11 bases in the middle. This CDR3 comprises 15 residues. Germline-derived CDR1 and CDR2 are SGHDT and YYEEEE.

This clonotype was picked up a small number of times. The rearrangement links TRBV19 to TRBJ1-1, with unresolved D. Per the germline V gene, CDR1 is LNHDA and CDR2 is SQIVND (reference sequence). The ends were cut back, 11 bases at V and 8 bases at J, with 12 bases in the middle. This CDR3 contains 10 residues. CDR3 DNA sequence: TGTGCCGGAGGGAACAGAGAAGCTTTCTTT. It specifies CAGGNREAFF.

The V call is TRBV28, the J call TRBJ2-7; 7 positions match TRBD1. V dropped 5 bases and J dropped 2; count of bases not matched to a gene: 6. From germline, CDR1 is MDHEN and CDR2 SYDVKM. CDR3 length: 14 residues. The CDR3 nucleotides are TGTGCCAGCAGTCCCGGGACAGCGACCTACGAGCAGTACTTC. Translating it yields CASSPGTATYEQYF.

This clonotype was observed a few times. The CDR3 protein is CSARTGSSYEQYF. The CDR3 nucleotides read TGCAGTGCTAGAACGGGTAGCTCCTACGAGCAGTACTTC. The chain has TRBV20-1 and TRBJ2-7; D remains unclear. Trimming removed 2 bases from V and 0 bases from J, with 8 bases in between. The germline gives CDR1 DFQATT, CDR2 SNEGSKA (reference sequence). There are 13 residues in the CDR3.